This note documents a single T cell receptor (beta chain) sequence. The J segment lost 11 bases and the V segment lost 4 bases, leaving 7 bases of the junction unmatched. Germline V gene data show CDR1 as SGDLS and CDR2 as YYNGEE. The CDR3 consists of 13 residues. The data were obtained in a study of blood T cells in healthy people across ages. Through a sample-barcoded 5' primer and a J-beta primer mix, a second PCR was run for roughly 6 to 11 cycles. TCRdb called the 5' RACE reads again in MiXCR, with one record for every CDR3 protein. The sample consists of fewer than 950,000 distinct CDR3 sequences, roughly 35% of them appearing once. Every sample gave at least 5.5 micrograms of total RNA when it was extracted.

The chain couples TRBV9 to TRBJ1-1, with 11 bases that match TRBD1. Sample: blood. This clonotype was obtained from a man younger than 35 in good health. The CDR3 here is CASSPEDRGPAFF. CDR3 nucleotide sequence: TGTGCCAGCAGCCCCGAGGACAGGGGGCCGGCTTTCTTT.